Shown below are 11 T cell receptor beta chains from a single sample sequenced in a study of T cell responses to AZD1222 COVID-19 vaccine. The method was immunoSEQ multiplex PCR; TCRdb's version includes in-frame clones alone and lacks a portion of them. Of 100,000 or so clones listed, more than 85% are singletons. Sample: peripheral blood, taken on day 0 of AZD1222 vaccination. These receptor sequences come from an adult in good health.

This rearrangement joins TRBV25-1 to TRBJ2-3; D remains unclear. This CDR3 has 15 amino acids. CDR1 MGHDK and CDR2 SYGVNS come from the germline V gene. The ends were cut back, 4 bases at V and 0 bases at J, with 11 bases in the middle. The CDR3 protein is CASSGRISSTDTQYF. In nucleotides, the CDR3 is TGTGCCAGCAGTGGACGGATATCTAGCACAGATACGCAGTATTTT.

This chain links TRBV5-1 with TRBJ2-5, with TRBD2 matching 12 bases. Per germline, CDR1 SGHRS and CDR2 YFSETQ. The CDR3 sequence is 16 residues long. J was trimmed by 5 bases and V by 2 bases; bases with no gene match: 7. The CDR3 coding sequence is TGCGCCAGCAGCTTTGGGCTAGCGGGAGGGCCGGAGACCCAGTACTTC. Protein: CASSFGLAGGPETQYF.

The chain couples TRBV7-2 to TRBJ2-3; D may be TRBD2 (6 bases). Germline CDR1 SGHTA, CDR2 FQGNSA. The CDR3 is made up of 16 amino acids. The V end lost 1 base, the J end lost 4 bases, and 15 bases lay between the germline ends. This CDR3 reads CASSLGPAGSADTQYF. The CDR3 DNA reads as TGTGCCAGCAGCTTAGGTCCCGCCGGGAGTGCAGATACGCAGTATTTT.

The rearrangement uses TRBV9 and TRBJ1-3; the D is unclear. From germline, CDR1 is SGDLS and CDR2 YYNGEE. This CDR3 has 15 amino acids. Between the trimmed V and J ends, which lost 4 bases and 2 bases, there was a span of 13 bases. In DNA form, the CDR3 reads TGTGCCAGCAGCCCGTGGACGGGGACTGGAAACACCATATATTTT. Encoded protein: CASSPWTGTGNTIYF.

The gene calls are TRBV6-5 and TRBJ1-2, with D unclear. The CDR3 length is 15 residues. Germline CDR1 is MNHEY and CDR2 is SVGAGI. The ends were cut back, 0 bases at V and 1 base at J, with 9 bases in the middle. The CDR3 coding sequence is TGTGCCAGCAGTTACTCGCTTCGGGGTAACTATGGCTACACCTTC. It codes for CASSYSLRGNYGYTF.

CDR3 amino acids: CAWSVRRALNYGYTF. The DNA for the CDR3 is TGTGCCTGGAGTGTACGCCGGGCTCTAAACTATGGCTACACCTTC. V is TRBV30 and J is TRBJ1-2; no clear D gene. V gave up 0 bases and J gave up 2 bases, with 13 bases separating them. Germline-derived CDR1 and CDR2 are GTSNPN and SVGIG (reference sequence). The CDR3 totals 15 residues.

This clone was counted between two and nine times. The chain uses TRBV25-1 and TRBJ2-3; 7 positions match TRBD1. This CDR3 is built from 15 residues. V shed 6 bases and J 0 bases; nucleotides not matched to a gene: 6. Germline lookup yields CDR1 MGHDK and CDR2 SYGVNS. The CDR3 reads CASRSGTASTDTQYF. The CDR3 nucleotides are TGTGCCAGCAGGTCCGGGACAGCCAGCACAGATACGCAGTATTTT. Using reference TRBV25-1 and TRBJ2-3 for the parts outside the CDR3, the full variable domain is EADIYQTPRYLVIGTGKKITLECSQTMGHDKMYWYQQDPGMELHLIHYSYGVNSTEKGDLSSESTVSRIRTEHFPLTLESARPSHTSQYLCASRSGTASTDTQYFGPGTRLTVL.

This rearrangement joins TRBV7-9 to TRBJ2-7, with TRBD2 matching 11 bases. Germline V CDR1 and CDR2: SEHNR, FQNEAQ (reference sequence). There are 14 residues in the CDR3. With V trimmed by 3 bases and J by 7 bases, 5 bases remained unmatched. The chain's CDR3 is CASSLLGLAEEQYF. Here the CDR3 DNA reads TGTGCCAGCAGCTTGTTGGGACTAGCGGAAGAGCAGTACTTC.

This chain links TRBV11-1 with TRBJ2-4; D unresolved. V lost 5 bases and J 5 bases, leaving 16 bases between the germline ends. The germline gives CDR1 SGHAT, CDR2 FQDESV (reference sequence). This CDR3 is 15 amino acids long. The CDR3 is CASSHGGFRENIQYF. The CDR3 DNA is TGTGCCAGCAGCCATGGTGGGTTTCGGGAAAACATTCAGTACTTC.

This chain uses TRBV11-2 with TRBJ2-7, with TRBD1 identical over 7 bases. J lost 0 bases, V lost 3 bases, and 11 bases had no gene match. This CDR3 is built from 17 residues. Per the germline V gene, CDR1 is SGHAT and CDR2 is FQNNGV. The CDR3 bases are TGTGCCAGCAGCTTGTTCTCCGGGACAGCTAGCTCCTACGAGCAGTACTTC. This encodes CASSLFSGTASSYEQYF. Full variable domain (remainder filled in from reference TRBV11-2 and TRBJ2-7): EAGVAQSPRYKIIEKRQSVAFWCNPISGHATLYWYQQILGQGPKLLIQFQNNGVVDDSQLPKDRFSAERLKGVDSTLKIQPAKLEDSAVYLCASSLFSGTASSYEQYFGPGTRLTVT.

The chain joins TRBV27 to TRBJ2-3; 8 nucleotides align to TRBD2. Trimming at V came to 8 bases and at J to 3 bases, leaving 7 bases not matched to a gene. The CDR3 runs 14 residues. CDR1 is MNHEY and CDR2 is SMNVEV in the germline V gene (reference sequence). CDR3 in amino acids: CASAATSVTDTQYF. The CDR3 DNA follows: TGTGCCAGCGCTGCGACTAGCGTTACAGATACGCAGTATTTT.